The 3 T cell receptor beta chains presented below share a single source sample, sequenced in a study of T cell changes during pregnancy in multiple sclerosis. Clones were read by immunoSEQ multiplex PCR, and TCRdb kept only the in-frame ones, dropping some. The sample lists approximately 44,000 clones; around 90% were seen once. The material was CD4+ T cells from peripheral blood mononuclear cells, obtained in the third trimester of pregnancy. All receptors derive from a female donor with multiple sclerosis, enrolled in a pregnancy study.

The rearrangement uses TRBV27 and TRBJ2-7, with TRBD2 as a possible D gene (5 bases). This CDR3 region has 18 residues. Per germline, CDR1 MNHEY and CDR2 SMNVEV (reference sequence). The germline V and J ends were trimmed by 5 bases and 0 bases, with 23 bases remaining between them. DNA of the CDR3: TGTGCCAGCAGTCCCACTACTGTAGCGATCCGGCCCTCCTACGAGCAGTACTTC. Translated: CASSPTTVAIRPSYEQYF.

The chain employs TRBV19 and TRBJ2-7; tentative D call: TRBD1 (5 bases). With 7 bases removed from V and 2 bases from J, the gap between germline ends came to 18 bases. The CDR3 is 15 residues long. Germline CDR1 and CDR2: LNHDA and SQIVND (reference sequence). The CDR3 bases are TGTGCCAGTAATCGTCAGCAGGGATCCACCTACGAGCAGTACTTC. Translating gives CASNRQQGSTYEQYF.

The gene calls are TRBV6-1 and TRBJ2-4, with D tentatively TRBD2 (6 bases). The CDR3 length is 16 residues. Trimming cost V 1 base and J 0 bases, with 10 bases left between them. Germline V lookup: CDR1 MNHNS, CDR2 SASEGT. The CDR3 DNA reads TGTGCCAGCAGTGAAGGAGGAGGGAGAGCCAAAAACATTCAGTACTTC. The encoded protein is CASSEGGGRAKNIQYF.